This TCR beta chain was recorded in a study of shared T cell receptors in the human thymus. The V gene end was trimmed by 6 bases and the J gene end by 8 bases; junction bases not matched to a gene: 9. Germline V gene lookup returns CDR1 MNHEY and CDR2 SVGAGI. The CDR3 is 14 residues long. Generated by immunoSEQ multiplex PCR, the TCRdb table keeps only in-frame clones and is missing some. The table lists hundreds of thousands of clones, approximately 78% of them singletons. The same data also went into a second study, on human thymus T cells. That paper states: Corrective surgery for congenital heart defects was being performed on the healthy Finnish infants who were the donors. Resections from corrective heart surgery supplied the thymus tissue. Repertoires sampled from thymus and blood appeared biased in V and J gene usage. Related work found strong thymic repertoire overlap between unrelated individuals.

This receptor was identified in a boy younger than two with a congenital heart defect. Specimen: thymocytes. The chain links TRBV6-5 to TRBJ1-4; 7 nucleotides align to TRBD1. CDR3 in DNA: TGTGCCAGCAGCAAACAGGGGAAGGGGGAAAAACTGTTTTTT. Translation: CASSKQGKGEKLFF.